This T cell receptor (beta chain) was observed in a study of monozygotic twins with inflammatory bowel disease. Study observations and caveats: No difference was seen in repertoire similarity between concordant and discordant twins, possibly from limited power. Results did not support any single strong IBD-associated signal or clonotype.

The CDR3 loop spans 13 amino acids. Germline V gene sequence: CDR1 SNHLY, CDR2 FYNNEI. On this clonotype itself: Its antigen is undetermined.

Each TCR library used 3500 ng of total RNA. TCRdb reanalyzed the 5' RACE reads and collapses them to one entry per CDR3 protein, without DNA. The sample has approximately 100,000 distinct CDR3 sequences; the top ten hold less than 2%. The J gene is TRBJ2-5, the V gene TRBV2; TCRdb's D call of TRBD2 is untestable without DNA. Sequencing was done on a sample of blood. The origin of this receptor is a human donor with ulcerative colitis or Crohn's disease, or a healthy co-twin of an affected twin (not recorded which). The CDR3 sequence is CASSEEGWETQYF.